A single sample is the source of the 5 T cell receptor beta chains below, sequenced in a study of response to subunit inactivated influenza vaccine. TCRdb ran MiXCR on the RT-PCR reads and lists one entry per CDR3 protein. This table holds about 700,000 distinct CDR3 sequences, roughly 13% found once. Material: PBMCs from blood, obtained 14 to 15 days before vaccination. The receptors were sampled from a man aged 45 to 65 who received an inactivated influenza vaccine.

V usage is TRBV12-3 or TRBV12-4 and J usage is TRBJ1-1; TRBD1 might be the D (5 bases). V lost 6 bases and J lost 2, with 19 bases in between. The CDR3 sequence is 16 residues long. The CDR3 bases are TGTGCCAGCAGGCCTCAGGGTGGAGGGAGAAACACTGAAGCTTTCTTT. Translated, it gives CASRPQGGGRNTEAFF.

The chain carries TRBV28 and TRBJ1-2; 7 bases line up with TRBD1. Germline values: CDR1 MDHEN, CDR2 SYDVKM. Unmatched junction bases numbered 10, after V lost 5 bases and J lost 4 bases. This CDR3 spans 15 amino acids. The CDR3 DNA is TGTGCCAGCAGTAGACTCAGGGGGGAAGGCTATGGCTACACCTTC. This encodes CASSRLRGEGYGYTF.

This clonotype was found many times. This chain links TRBV10-3 with TRBJ1-1; no definite D call. The CDR3 totals 13 residues. V was trimmed by 4 bases and J by 2 bases, leaving 8 bases between them. CDR1 and CDR2 (germline): ENHRY, SYGVKD. The CDR3 protein is CAISVSLNTEAFF. DNA of the CDR3: TGTGCCATCAGTGTTTCCTTAAACACTGAAGCTTTCTTT.

The rearrangement uses TRBV7-2 and TRBJ2-3; unclear D gene. The CDR3 loop spans 14 amino acids. The ends were cut back, 6 bases at V and 0 bases at J, with 10 bases in the middle. The germline CDR1 and CDR2 sequences are SGHTA and FQGNSA. The CDR3 spells CASRLRSSTDTQYF. Here the CDR3 DNA reads TGTGCCAGCAGGTTGAGGTCTAGCACAGATACGCAGTATTTT.

The chain carries TRBV10-3 and TRBJ2-7, with 15 bases matching TRBD2. The CDR3 loop spans 19 amino acids. V shed 11 bases and J 1 base; nucleotides not matched to a gene: 18. The germline V gene has CDR1 ENHRY and CDR2 SYGVKD. This CDR3 reads CAFPSTTGTSGRTSYEQYF. Written as DNA, the CDR3 is TGTGCCTTTCCATCAACAACCGGGACTAGCGGGAGGACGTCCTACGAGCAGTACTTC.